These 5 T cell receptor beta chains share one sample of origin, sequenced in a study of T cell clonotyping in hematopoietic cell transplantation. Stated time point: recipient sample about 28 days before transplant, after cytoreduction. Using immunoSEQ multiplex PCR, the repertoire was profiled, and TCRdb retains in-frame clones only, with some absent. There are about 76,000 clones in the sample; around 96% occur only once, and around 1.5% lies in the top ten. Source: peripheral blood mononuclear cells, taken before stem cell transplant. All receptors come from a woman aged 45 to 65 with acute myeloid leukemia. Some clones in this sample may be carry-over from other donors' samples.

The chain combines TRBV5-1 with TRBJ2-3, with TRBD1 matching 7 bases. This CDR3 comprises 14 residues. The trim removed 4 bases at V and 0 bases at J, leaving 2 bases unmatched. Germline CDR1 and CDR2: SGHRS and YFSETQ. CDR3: CASSTGVSTDTQYF. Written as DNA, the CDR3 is TGCGCCAGCAGCACAGGGGTTAGCACAGATACGCAGTATTTT.

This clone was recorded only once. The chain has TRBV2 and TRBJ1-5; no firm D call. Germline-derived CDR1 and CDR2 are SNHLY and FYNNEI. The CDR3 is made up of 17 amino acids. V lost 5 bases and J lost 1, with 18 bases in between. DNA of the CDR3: TGTGCCAGCAGTAATGAAGCGTTTAGTCCCAGCAATCAGCCCCAGCATTTT. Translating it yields CASSNEAFSPSNQPQHF.

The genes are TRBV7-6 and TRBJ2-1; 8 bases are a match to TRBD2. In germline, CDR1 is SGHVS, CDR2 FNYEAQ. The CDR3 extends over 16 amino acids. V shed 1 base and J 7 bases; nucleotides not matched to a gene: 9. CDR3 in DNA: TGTGCCAGCAGCTTAGAGTGGGTAGCGGGGCCTAATGAGCAGTTCTTC. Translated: CASSLEWVAGPNEQFF. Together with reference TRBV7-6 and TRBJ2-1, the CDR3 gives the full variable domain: GAGVSQSPRYKVTKRGQDVALRCDPISGHVSLYWYRQALGQGPEFLTYFNYEAQQDKSGLPNDRFSAERPEGSISTLTIQRTEQRDSAMYRCASSLEWVAGPNEQFFGPGTRLTVL.

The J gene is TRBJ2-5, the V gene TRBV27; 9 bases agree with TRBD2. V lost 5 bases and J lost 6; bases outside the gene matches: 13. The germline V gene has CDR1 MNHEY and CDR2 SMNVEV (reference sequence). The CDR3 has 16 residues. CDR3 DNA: TGTGCCAGCAGTCCATACACGCCTAGCGGGATAAAGACCCAGTACTTC. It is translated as CASSPYTPSGIKTQYF.

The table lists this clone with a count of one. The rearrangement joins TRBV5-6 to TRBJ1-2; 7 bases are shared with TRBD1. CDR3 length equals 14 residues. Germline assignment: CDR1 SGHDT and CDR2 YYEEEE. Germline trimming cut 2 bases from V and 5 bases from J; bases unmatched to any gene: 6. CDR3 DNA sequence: TGTGCCAGCAGCTTCCAAGACAGGGAGTATGGCTACACCTTC. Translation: CASSFQDREYGYTF.